This is a list of T cell receptor beta chains from one sample in a study of shared clonotypes between healthy human individuals. Sequencing used immunoSEQ multiplex PCR; TCRdb keeps in-frame clones, though not all of them. This table holds over 850,000 clones, about 84% found once. Source material: memory CD4+ T cells from PBMCs. The receptors derive from a young man in good health. Some clones in this sample may be carry-over from other donors' samples. Each CDR3 is given with its conserved first and last residue. The D gene is left open where the match is weak. The size entry is marked missing in some rows and otherwise reads once, few, many or a size class.

D	size	V	length	J	CDR3	DNA
TRBD2	NA	TRBV7-3	20	TRBJ2-2	CASSLFQRGGLAGVPGELFF	TGTGCCAGCAGCTTATTTCAGAGAGGGGGACTAGCGGGAGTTCCCGGGGAGCTGTTTTTT
NA	NA	TRBV5-1	15	TRBJ1-3	CASSLGTPTGNTIYF	TGCGCCAGCAGCTTAGGGACACCAACTGGAAACACCATATATTTT
NA	NA	TRBV5-6	19	TRBJ2-5	CASSAWTGPTGVFAKTQYF	TGTGCCAGCAGCGCATGGACGGGGCCCACGGGGGTCTTTGCGAAGACCCAGTACTTC
NA	many	TRBV6-1	14	TRBJ1-2	CASSENEGTYGYTF	TGTGCCAGCAGTGAAAATGAGGGAACCTATGGCTACACCTTC
NA	NA	TRBV10-3	16	TRBJ2-3	CAISESVAAGGDTQYF	TGTGCCATCAGTGAGTCAGTCGCGGCAGGTGGAGATACGCAGTATTTT
NA	NA	TRBV18	16	TRBJ2-2	CASSQNHLRNTGELFF	TGTGCCAGCTCACAGAACCACCTGAGGAACACCGGGGAGCTGTTTTTT
NA	NA	TRBV6-1	16	TRBJ1-3	CASSEVAPGAGNTIYF	TGTGCCAGCAGTGAAGTAGCGCCGGGGGCCGGAAACACCATATATTTT
NA	NA	TRBV7-9	11	TRBJ2-3	CASSSTDTQYF	TGTGCCAGCAGTTCTACAGATACGCAGTATTTT
NA	NA	TRBV28	17	TRBJ2-6	CASLLRGTSSGANVLTF	TGTGCCAGCCTACTACGAGGGACTTCCTCTGGGGCCAACGTCCTGACTTTC
NA	NA	TRBV15	13	TRBJ2-5	CATSRDPTETQYF	TGTGCCACCAGCAGAGATCCTACCGAGACCCAGTACTTC
TRBD1	NA	TRBV29-1	14	TRBJ1-1	CSVKGAAENTEAFF	TGCAGCGTAAAGGGGGCGGCGGAGAACACTGAAGCTTTCTTT